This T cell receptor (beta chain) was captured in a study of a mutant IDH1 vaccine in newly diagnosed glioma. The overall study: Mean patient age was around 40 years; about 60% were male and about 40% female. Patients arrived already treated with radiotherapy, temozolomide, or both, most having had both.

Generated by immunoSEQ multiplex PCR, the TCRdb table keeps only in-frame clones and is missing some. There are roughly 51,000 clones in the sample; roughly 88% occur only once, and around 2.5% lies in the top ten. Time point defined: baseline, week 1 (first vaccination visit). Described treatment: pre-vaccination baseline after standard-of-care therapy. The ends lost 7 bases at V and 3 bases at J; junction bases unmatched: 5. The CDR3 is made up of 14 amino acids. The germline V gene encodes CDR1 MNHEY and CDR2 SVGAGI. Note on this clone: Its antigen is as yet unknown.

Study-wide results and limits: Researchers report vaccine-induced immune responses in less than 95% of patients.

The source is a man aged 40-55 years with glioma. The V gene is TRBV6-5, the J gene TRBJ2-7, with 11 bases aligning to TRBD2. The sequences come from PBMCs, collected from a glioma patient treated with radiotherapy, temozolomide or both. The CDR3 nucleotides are TGTGCCAGCAAACTAGCGGGGGCCCTCTACGAGCAGTACTTC. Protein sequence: CASKLAGALYEQYF.